This T cell receptor beta chain was recovered during a study of cytomegalovirus exposure and HLA in healthy donors. Overall study results and limits: In vitro testing confirmed three CMV-associated chains as specific for CMV antigens. A missense variant in DCLRE1C was later tied to TCR beta V- and J-gene trimming.

The study ran its PCR with 60 Vbeta and 13 Jbeta primers. Using immunoSEQ multiplex PCR, the repertoire was profiled, and TCRdb retains in-frame clones only, with some absent. Among 150,000 to 200,000 clones, about three quarters were seen once, and the ten largest hold about an eighth. A note on this clone: Its antigen is not identified.

The source of this sequence is a man in his fifties or sixties in good health and CMV-seropositive. Sequencing was done on a sample of PBMCs.

The CDR3 loop reads CASSAPSGGPSGELFF. The CDR3 DNA sequence: TGTGCCAGCAGCGCACCTAGCGGGGGCCCCTCCGGGGAGCTGTTTTTT. This rearrangement joins TRBV9 to TRBJ2-2; 10 nucleotides match TRBD2. The CDR3 consists of 16 residues. V trimming: 3 bases; J trimming: 6 bases; junction bases outside the gene matches: 8. Germline loops: CDR1 SGDLS, CDR2 YYNGEE.